The entry below gives a single TCR beta chain sequence along with its context. These data originate in a study of PD-L1 blockade in urothelial cancer. CDR3 length: 14 residues. Germline CDR1 and CDR2: SGHTA and FQGNSA. V gave up 5 bases and J gave up 7 bases; unmatched junction bases: 9. Method: immunoSEQ multiplex PCR; TCRdb's copy keeps in-frame clones and lacks some. Of tens of thousands of clones listed, 70% to 90% are singletons. Sample contribution per patient ranged from 1 to 8, covering pretreatment and on-treatment. The TCR originated in a man between 60 and 70 years old with urothelial cancer. Sequencing used PBMCs, obtained around atezolizumab (anti-PD-L1) treatment. The genes are TRBV7-2 and TRBJ1-2; TRBD1 matches at 8 bases. CDR3 sequence (DNA): TGTGCCAGCAGCGCGTTCGGGACAGGTACTGGCTACACCTTC. Encoded protein: CASSAFGTGTGYTF.